The 27 T cell receptor beta chains below were found in one sample sequenced in a study of identical twins. TCRdb passed the 5' RACE reads through MiXCR, listing each CDR3 protein once. The table has 430,000 or so distinct CDR3 sequences, 24% seen once; the top ten hold roughly 3%. The sample was also linked to a second study, of T cells expressing NK-cell markers.

Sequencing was performed on CD4+ T cells sorted from blood. The receptors were gathered from a woman aged 18-30 years in good health.

The rearrangement joins TRBV9 to TRBJ2-3; D remains ambiguous. This CDR3 region has 15 residues. The V gene's germline CDR1 is SGDLS and CDR2 YYNGEE. The germline V and J ends were trimmed by 2 bases and 1 base, with 11 bases remaining between them. CDR3 sequence (DNA): TGTGCCAGCAGCGTGACTTCACCTGGCACAGATACGCAGTATTTT. Translation: CASSVTSPGTDTQYF.

This clonotype occurred many times. The genes are TRBV20-1 and TRBJ2-2; D possibly corresponds to TRBD2 (7 bases). Germline values: CDR1 DFQATT, CDR2 SNEGSKA (reference sequence). The CDR3 covers 12 residues. Trimming removed 5 bases at V and 6 bases at J, with 10 bases between. The CDR3 DNA is TGCAGTGCTGACGGGGGGCCCGGGGAGCTGTTTTTT. It yields the protein CSADGGPGELFF.

This rearrangement joins TRBV20-1 to TRBJ2-7, with 8 bases lining up with TRBD2. The CDR3 is 13 amino acids. Germline CDR1 reads DFQATT; CDR2 reads SNEGSKA (reference sequence). Losses at the gene ends were 6 bases for V and 1 base for J; bases not matched to a gene: 5. The CDR3 DNA reads TGCAGTGCCCAAGCGGGGGAGTCCTACGAGCAGTACTTC. Protein: CSAQAGESYEQYF.

The J gene is TRBJ2-5, the V gene TRBV5-1, with TRBD2 identical over 13 bases. This CDR3 is 16 amino acids long. J gave up 5 bases and V 2 bases, and 6 bases lay outside the gene matches. CDR1 and CDR2 from the germline V gene are SGHRS and YFSETQ. CDR3 loop: CASSLVTSGGTETQYF. DNA of the CDR3: TGCGCCAGCAGCTTAGTGACTAGCGGGGGGACGGAGACCCAGTACTTC.

V usage is TRBV2 and J usage is TRBJ2-2; the match to TRBD2 covers 8 bases. CDR3 length: 12 residues. The V gene end was trimmed by 6 bases and the J gene end by 12 bases; junction bases not matched to a gene: 6. Germline assignment: CDR1 SNHLY and CDR2 FYNNEI. CDR3 protein: CASSGGVVQLFF. Here the CDR3 DNA reads TGTGCCAGCAGCGGGGGGGTCGTTCAGCTGTTTTTT. Combining the CDR3 with reference TRBV2 and TRBJ2-2 gives the whole variable domain EPEVTQTPSHQVTQMGQEVILRCVPISNHLYFYWYRQILGQKVEFLVSFYNNEISEKSEIFDDQFSVERPDGSNFTLKIRSTKLEDSAMYFCASSGGVVQLFFGEGSRLTVL.

CDR3: CSARDPRGRGTEAFF. The DNA for the CDR3 is TGCAGTGCTAGAGACCCCAGGGGGAGGGGCACTGAAGCTTTCTTT. The J gene is TRBJ1-1, the V gene TRBV20-1; 7 positions agree with TRBD1. After removal of 0 bases from V and 4 bases from J, the junction contained 8 bases not matched to a gene. CDR3 size: 15 residues. CDR1 and CDR2 (germline): DFQATT, SNEGSKA (reference sequence).

Ten or more counts support this clonotype. The chain has TRBV12-3 or TRBV12-4 and TRBJ2-7, with 8 bases identical to TRBD1. The CDR3 is 15 amino acids. The J segment lost 5 bases and the V segment lost 4 bases, leaving 10 bases of the junction unmatched. CDR3 nucleotides: TGTGCCAGCAGTTCGGCTGGACAGGGTAGTAACGAGCAGTACTTC. Protein sequence: CASSSAGQGSNEQYF.

V gene TRBV9 combines with J gene TRBJ1-2, with 7 nucleotides matching TRBD1. The V and J ends lost 0 bases and 5 bases, in that order; junction bases with no gene match: 10. The CDR3 spans 16 residues. Looked up from germline, CDR1 is SGDLS and CDR2 is YYNGEE. CDR3 amino acids: CASSVDGGTASYGYTF. CDR3 DNA sequence: TGTGCCAGCAGCGTAGATGGTGGGACAGCCAGTTATGGCTACACCTTC.

This clonotype was picked up a small number of times. The rearrangement links TRBV20-1 to TRBJ2-1; D tentatively fits TRBD1 or TRBD2 (5 bases each). V lost 3 bases and J 9 bases, leaving 15 bases between the germline ends. Germline CDR1 is DFQATT and CDR2 is SNEGSKA (reference sequence). The CDR3 is made up of 13 amino acids. As DNA, the CDR3 is TGCAGTGCTAGTAGGTCGGGGACCGGTGAGCAGTTCTTC. Residues: CSASRSGTGEQFF.

This clonotype came up a few times. The chain is built from TRBV9 and TRBJ1-6; 9 nucleotides align to TRBD1. Germline V lookup: CDR1 SGDLS, CDR2 YYNGEE. This CDR3 is built from 14 residues. Losses at the gene ends were 3 bases for V and 10 bases for J; bases not matched to a gene: 5. The CDR3 loop reads CASSEGTGRSPLHF. CDR3 in DNA: TGTGCCAGCAGCGAGGGGACAGGGCGATCACCCCTCCACTTT.

This clonotype appeared once. This chain joins TRBV7-9 and TRBJ1-3, with unresolved D. The CDR3 has 16 amino acids. Deletions cut 2 bases from V and 0 bases from J, with 11 bases between. Germline-derived CDR1 and CDR2 are SEHNR and FQNEAQ (reference sequence). The CDR3 sequence: CASSLNPSSSGNTIYF. In DNA, the CDR3 is TGTGCCAGCAGCTTAAATCCCTCGAGCTCTGGAAACACCATATATTTT.

The rearrangement links TRBV7-9 to TRBJ2-3; D is perhaps TRBD1 or TRBD2 (6 bases each). Trimming took off 0 bases at V and 6 bases at J, with 13 bases between the two ends. Germline-derived CDR1 and CDR2 are SEHNR and FQNEAQ (reference sequence). The CDR3 extends over 15 amino acids. The CDR3 DNA is TGTGCCAGCAGCTTAGCGACGGGGGCCGAGGATACGCAGTATTTT. Protein: CASSLATGAEDTQYF.

In its sample, this clonotype was seen a few times. The CDR3 is CASRPYGQGDYTF. In DNA form, the CDR3 reads TGTGCCAGCAGACCCTACGGGCAGGGGGACTACACCTTC. This chain joins TRBV12-3 or TRBV12-4 and TRBJ1-2, with TRBD1 matching over 7 bases. CDR3 size: 13 residues. The junction had 11 bases not matched to a gene; V was cut back by 6 bases and J by 10 bases.

The chain combines TRBV7-2 with TRBJ2-3; tentative D call: TRBD2 (6 bases). Germline V gives CDR1 SGHTA, CDR2 FQGNSA. This CDR3 has 12 residues. The CDR3 DNA sequence: TGTGCGGGCGGGGCGCTTACAGATACGCAGTATTTT. This translates into CAGGALTDTQYF. The entire variable domain, with the rest obtained from reference TRBV7-2 and TRBJ2-3, is as follows: GAGVSQSPSNKVTEKGKDVELRCDPISGHTALYWYRQSLGQGLEFLIYFQGNSAPDKSGLPSDRFSAERTGGSVSTLTIQRTQQEDSAVYLCAGGALTDTQYFGPGTRLTVL.

The rearrangement links TRBV12-3 or TRBV12-4 to TRBJ1-2, with 8 bases that match TRBD1. Trimming took 6 bases from V and 0 from J; bases not matched to a gene: 6. This CDR3 is built from 15 residues. The CDR3 loop reads CASRWGQVTNYGYTF. CDR3 nucleotide sequence: TGTGCCAGCAGGTGGGGACAGGTGACTAACTATGGCTACACCTTC.

The chain employs TRBV7-2 and TRBJ2-5; 9 bases map to TRBD2. Looked up from germline, CDR1 is SGHTA and CDR2 is FQGNSA. The V segment lost 0 bases and the J segment 6 bases; nucleotides outside the gene matches: 8. The CDR3 length is 16 residues. The CDR3 reads CASSLAGSGSGKTQYF. CDR3 DNA: TGTGCCAGCAGCTTAGCGGGTAGCGGGAGCGGAAAGACCCAGTACTTC.

This clonotype was seen only a few times. This chain links TRBV6-1 with TRBJ1-5; D is unclear. With 6 bases removed from V and 0 bases from J, the gap between germline ends came to 6 bases. The CDR3 loop spans 13 amino acids. Per germline, CDR1 MNHNS and CDR2 SASEGT. This chain's CDR3 is CASRTTSNQPQHF. The CDR3 region has the DNA TGTGCCAGCAGGACAACTAGCAATCAGCCCCAGCATTTT.

This clonotype was recorded a few times. This chain links TRBV20-1 with TRBJ2-7; 11 bases are shared with TRBD2. The J segment lost 5 bases and the V segment lost 3 bases, leaving 9 bases of the junction unmatched. CDR1 is DFQATT and CDR2 is SNEGSKA in the germline V gene (reference sequence). CDR3 length: 15 amino acids. DNA for the CDR3: TGCAGTGCTAGCATTCTAGCGGGAGGTGGGAACGAGCAGTACTTC. Translation: CSASILAGGGNEQYF.

J is TRBJ2-2 and V is TRBV10-3; 9 nucleotides agree with TRBD2. Germline V gene lookup returns CDR1 ENHRY and CDR2 SYGVKD. This CDR3 has 18 residues. V gave up 8 bases and J gave up 0 bases; unmatched junction bases: 13. The CDR3 here is CAIPPGPLAGANTGELFF. DNA of the CDR3: TGTGCCATCCCTCCGGGTCCATTAGCGGGGGCGAACACCGGGGAGCTGTTTTTT.

This clonotype was picked up a small number of times. V is TRBV3-1 and J is TRBJ2-1; D is perhaps TRBD1 or TRBD2 (5 bases each). Trimming cost V 6 bases and J 3 bases, with 12 bases left between them. The CDR3 is 14 amino acids. CDR1 and CDR2 from the germline V gene are LGHDT and YNNKEL (reference sequence). The CDR3, as DNA: TGTGCCAGCAGGCCGGGACGGATCTACAATGAGCAGTTCTTC. It encodes CASRPGRIYNEQFF.

Details on this clonotype: The junction differs from germline at one of its ends, possibly a read error. The chain uses TRBV11-1 and TRBJ2-1; 7 bases map to TRBD2. Germline values: CDR1 SGHAT, CDR2 FQDESV (reference sequence). This CDR3 region has 20 residues. The CDR3 DNA is TGTGCCAGCAGCTTACAGGGAGGGACTCCCCGATCGAGCTCCTACAATGAGCAGTTGTTC. Amino acids: CASSLQGGTPRSSSYNEQLF.

The V and J genes are TRBV5-1 and TRBJ2-3; possibly TRBD2 for D (5 bases). The CDR3 is 14 residues long. The V and J ends lost 1 base and 4 bases respectively, with 10 bases between them. The V gene's germline CDR1 is SGHRS and CDR2 YFSETQ. CDR3 sequence: CASSLTGNPDTQYF. CDR3 bases: TGCGCCAGCAGCTTGACCGGGAACCCAGATACGCAGTATTTT.

The J gene is TRBJ2-1, the V gene TRBV5-1; the D is unclear. V lost 4 bases to trimming and J lost 5 bases, with 7 bases between them. There are 12 residues in the CDR3. The V gene's germline CDR1 is SGHRS and CDR2 YFSETQ. This CDR3 reads CASSELHNEQFF. The CDR3 DNA follows: TGCGCCAGCAGCGAACTTCACAATGAGCAGTTCTTC.

A few counts support this clonotype. The CDR3 protein is CSASGSSDEQYF. CDR3 nucleotides: TGCAGTGCTAGTGGGAGTAGCGACGAGCAGTACTTC. The chain has TRBV20-1 and TRBJ2-7; the D gene is possibly TRBD2 (5 bases). The length of the CDR3 is 12 residues. Germline V gives CDR1 DFQATT, CDR2 SNEGSKA (reference sequence). The V and J ends lost 3 bases and 5 bases respectively, with 11 bases between them.

This clonotype has more than one count but fewer than ten. This chain joins TRBV2 and TRBJ2-3; 10 nucleotides align to TRBD1. The CDR3 consists of 16 residues. Germline V gives CDR1 SNHLY, CDR2 FYNNEI. The ends lost 4 bases at V and 4 bases at J; junction bases unmatched: 8. This CDR3 reads CASSVETGGDADTQYF. The CDR3 DNA reads TGTGCCAGCAGTGTCGAGACAGGGGGCGATGCAGATACGCAGTATTTT.

This clonotype occurred a few times. V usage is TRBV5-5 and J usage is TRBJ2-3, with 9 bases matching TRBD2. Germline-derived CDR1 and CDR2 are SGHKS and YYEKEE (reference sequence). Losses at the gene ends were 4 bases for V and 3 bases for J; bases not matched to a gene: 9. This CDR3 is built from 16 residues. The DNA for the CDR3 is TGTGCCAGCAGCATCCCGGGACTAGCCGATACAGATACGCAGTATTTT. Protein: CASSIPGLADTDTQYF.

This clonotype was seen a few times. V usage is TRBV20-1 and J usage is TRBJ2-3; the match to TRBD2 covers 8 bases. The germline CDR1 and CDR2 sequences are DFQATT and SNEGSKA (reference sequence). V lost 6 bases, J lost 5 bases, and 10 bases stayed unmatched. The CDR3 consists of 14 residues. CDR3 DNA sequence: TGCAGTGCCACTAGCGGTGTCCTCCTAGATACGCAGTATTTT. It specifies CSATSGVLLDTQYF.